This T cell receptor beta chain was observed in a study of human T cells and chemical hapten exposure. General observations from the study: A positive correlation with patch test score was shown by PT1 expanded TCR counts. In comparison with controls, expanded TCRs gave rise to a significantly larger number of large CDR3 similarity clusters.

Time point indicated: patch test 2, 6 weeks after DPC sensitization. Treatment indicated: therapeutic diphenylcyclopropenone sensitization with weekly scalp DPC. Only after blood had been drawn was each patch test applied. The authors extracted total RNA from unfractionated whole blood. Germline V lookup: CDR1 SGHNT, CDR2 YYREEE (reference sequence). V trimming: 4 bases; J trimming: 7 bases; junction bases outside the gene matches: 4. The CDR3 covers 14 residues. Each CDR3 protein is one row after TCRdb ran MiXCR on the RACE reads. The sample gives about 78,000 distinct CDR3 sequences, over 6.5% of which show up once; roughly 3% is in the top ten. This clonotype was seen a handful of times. Its antigen remains unidentified.

The chain uses TRBV5-4 and TRBJ1-6; 8 bases fit TRBD1. This receptor was identified in a woman aged 45-65 years with alopecia areata. Some clones in this sample may be carry-over from other donors' samples. Sequenced here: whole blood, sampled in connection with sensitization to the hapten diphenylcyclopropenone (DPC). CDR3: CASSVYRGNSPLHF. The CDR3, as DNA: TGTGCCAGCAGCGTCTACAGGGGGAATTCACCCCTCCACTTT.